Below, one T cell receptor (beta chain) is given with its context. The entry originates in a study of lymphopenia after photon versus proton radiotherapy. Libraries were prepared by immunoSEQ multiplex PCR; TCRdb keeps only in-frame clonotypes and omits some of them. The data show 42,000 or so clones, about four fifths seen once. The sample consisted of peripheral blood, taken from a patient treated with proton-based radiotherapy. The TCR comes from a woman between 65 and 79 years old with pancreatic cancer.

CDR3 in DNA: TGTGCCAGTAGTATCGGTCCCGGGACAGGGAACACTGAAGCTTTCTTT. This gives the protein CASSIGPGTGNTEAFF. The J gene is TRBJ1-1, the V gene TRBV19; 8 positions match TRBD1. V trimming: 3 bases; J trimming: 1 base; junction bases outside the gene matches: 7. Germline V gives CDR1 LNHDA, CDR2 SQIVND (reference sequence). There are 16 residues in the CDR3.